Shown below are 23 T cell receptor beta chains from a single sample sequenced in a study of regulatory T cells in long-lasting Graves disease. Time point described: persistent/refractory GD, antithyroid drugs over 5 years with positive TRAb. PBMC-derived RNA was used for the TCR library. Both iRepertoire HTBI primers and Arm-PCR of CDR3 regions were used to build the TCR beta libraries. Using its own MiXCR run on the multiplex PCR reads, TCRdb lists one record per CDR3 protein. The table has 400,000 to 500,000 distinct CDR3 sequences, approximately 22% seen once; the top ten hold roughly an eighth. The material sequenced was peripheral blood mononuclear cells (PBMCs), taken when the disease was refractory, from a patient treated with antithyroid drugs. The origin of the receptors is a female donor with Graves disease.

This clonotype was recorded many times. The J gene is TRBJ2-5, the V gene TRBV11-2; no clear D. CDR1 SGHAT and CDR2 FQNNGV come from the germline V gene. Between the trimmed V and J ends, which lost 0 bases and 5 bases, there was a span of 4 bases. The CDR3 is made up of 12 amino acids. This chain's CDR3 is CASSLEGETQYF. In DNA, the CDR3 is TGTGCCAGCAGCTTAGAGGGGGAGACCCAGTACTTC.

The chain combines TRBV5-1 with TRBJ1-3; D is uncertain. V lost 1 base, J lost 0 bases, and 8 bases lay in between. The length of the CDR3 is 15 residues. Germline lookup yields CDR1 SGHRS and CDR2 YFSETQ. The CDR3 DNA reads TGCGCCAGCAGCTTGCTTGAGGCCTCTGGAAACACCATATATTTT. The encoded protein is CASSLLEASGNTIYF.

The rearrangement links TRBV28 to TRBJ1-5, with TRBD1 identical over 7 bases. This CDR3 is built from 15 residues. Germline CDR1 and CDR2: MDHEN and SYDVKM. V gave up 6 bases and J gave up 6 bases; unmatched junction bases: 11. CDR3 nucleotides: TGTGCCAGCAGCCCCCCCACAGGGGAGGTTCAGCCCCAGCATTTT. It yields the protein CASSPPTGEVQPQHF. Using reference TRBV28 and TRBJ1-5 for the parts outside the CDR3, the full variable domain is DVKVTQSSRYLVKRTGEKVFLECVQDMDHENMFWYRQDPGLGLRLIYFSYDVKMKEKGDIPEGYSVSREKKERFSLILESASTNQTSMYLCASSPPTGEVQPQHFGDGTRLSIL.

DNA of the CDR3: TGTGCCAGCAGTGAAGAACTAGCGGGAGAGAACGGGGAGCTGTTTTTT. Translation gives CASSEELAGENGELFF. V usage is TRBV6-1 and J usage is TRBJ2-2; TRBD2 agrees at 11 bases. V shed 1 base and J 7 bases; nucleotides not matched to a gene: 5. This CDR3 contains 16 residues. Germline values: CDR1 MNHNS, CDR2 SASEGT.

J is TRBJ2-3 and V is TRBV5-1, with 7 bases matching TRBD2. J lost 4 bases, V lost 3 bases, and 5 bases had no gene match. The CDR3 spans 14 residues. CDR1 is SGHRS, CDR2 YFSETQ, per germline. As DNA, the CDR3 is TGCGCCAGCAGCTCTAGACTAGCTTCAGATACGCAGTATTTT. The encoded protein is CASSSRLASDTQYF.

CDR3: CASSPSYRDSNTEAFF. CDR3 nucleotides: TGTGCCAGCTCACCCTCGTACCGGGACAGCAACACTGAAGCTTTCTTT. V and J are TRBV18 and TRBJ1-1; TRBD1 agrees at 7 bases. J lost 2 bases, V lost 3 bases, and 9 bases had no gene match. Germline V gene data show CDR1 as KGHSH and CDR2 as LQKENI. The CDR3 totals 16 residues.

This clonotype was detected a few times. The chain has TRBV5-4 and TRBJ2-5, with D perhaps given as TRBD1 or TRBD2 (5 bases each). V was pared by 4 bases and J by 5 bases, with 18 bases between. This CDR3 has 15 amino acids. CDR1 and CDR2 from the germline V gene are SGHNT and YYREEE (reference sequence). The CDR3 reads CASSEGTRVEETQYF. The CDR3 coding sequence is TGTGCCAGCAGCGAGGGAACCAGGGTGGAGGAGACCCAGTACTTC. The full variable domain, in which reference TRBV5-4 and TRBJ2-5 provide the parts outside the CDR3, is ETGVTQSPTHLIKTRGQQVTLRCSSQSGHNTVSWYQQALGQGPQFIFQYYREEENGRGNFPPRFSGLQFPNYSSELNVNALELDDSALYLCASSEGTRVEETQYFGPGTRLLVL.

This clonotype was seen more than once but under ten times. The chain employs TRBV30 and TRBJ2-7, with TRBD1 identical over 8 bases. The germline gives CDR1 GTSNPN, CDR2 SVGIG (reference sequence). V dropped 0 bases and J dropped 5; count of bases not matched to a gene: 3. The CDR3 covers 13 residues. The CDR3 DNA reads TGTGCCTGGAGTGTACCCAGGGGGCACGAGCAGTACTTC. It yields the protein CAWSVPRGHEQYF. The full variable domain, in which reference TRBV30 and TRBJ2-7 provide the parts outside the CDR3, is SQTIHQWPATLVQPVGSPLSLECTVEGTSNPNLYWYRQAAGRGLQLLFYSVGIGQISSEVPQNLSASRPQDRQFILSSKKLLLSDSGFYLCAWSVPRGHEQYFGPGTRLTVT.

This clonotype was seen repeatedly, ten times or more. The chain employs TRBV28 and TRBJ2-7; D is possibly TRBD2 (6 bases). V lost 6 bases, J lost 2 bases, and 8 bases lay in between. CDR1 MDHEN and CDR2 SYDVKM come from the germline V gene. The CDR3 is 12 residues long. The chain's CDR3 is CASREGTYEQYF. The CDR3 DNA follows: TGTGCCAGCAGGGAGGGGACCTACGAGCAGTACTTC.

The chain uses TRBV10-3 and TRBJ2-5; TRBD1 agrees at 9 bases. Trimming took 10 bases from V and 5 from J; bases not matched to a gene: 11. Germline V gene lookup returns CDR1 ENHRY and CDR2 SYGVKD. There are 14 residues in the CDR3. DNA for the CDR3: TGTGCCACAGTGGCCGGGACAGGGATTGAGACCCAGTACTTC. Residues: CATVAGTGIETQYF.

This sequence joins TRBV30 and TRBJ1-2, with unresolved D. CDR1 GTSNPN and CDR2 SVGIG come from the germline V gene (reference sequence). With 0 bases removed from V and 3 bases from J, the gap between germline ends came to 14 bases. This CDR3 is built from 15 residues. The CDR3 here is CAWSVPDATDYGYTF. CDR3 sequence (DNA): TGTGCCTGGAGTGTACCGGATGCTACGGACTATGGCTACACCTTC.

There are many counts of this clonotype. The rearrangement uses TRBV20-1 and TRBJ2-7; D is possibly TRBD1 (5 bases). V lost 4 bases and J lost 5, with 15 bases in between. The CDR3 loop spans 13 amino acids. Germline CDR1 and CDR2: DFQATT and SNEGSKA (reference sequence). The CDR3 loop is CSAKAGSGDEQYF. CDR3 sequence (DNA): TGCAGTGCTAAGGCAGGGTCAGGCGACGAGCAGTACTTC.

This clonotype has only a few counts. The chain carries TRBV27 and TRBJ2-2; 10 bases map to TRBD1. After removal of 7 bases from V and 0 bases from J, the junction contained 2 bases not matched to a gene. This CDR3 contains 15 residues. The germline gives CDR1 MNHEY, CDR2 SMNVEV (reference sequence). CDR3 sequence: CASNDRGPNTGELFF. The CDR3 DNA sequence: TGTGCCAGCAATGACAGGGGGCCGAACACCGGGGAGCTGTTTTTT.

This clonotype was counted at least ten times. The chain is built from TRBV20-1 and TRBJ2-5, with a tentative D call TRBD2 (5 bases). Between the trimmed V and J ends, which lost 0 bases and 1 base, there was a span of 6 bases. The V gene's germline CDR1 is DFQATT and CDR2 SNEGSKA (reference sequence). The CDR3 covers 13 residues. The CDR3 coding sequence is TGCAGTGCTAGAGAGGAGGTCCAAGAGACCCAGTACTTC. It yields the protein CSAREEVQETQYF.

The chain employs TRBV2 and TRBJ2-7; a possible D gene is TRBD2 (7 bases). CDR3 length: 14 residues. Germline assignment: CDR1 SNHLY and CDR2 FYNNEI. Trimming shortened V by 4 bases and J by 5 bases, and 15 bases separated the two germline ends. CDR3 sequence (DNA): TGTGCCAGCAGTGGGGGGCCTAGCGGAAACGAGCAGTACTTC. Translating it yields CASSGGPSGNEQYF.

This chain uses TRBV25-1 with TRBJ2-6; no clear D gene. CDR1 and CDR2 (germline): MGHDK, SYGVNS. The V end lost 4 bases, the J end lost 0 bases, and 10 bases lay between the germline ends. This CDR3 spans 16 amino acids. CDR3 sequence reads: CASSAVTHSGANVLTF. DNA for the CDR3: TGTGCCAGCAGTGCAGTGACACACTCTGGGGCCAACGTCCTGACTTTC.

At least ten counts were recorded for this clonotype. This CDR3 reads CAISEVQGGEKLFF. In DNA form, the CDR3 reads TGTGCCATCAGTGAAGTACAGGGAGGTGAAAAACTGTTTTTT. The V and J genes are TRBV10-3 and TRBJ1-4; weak D call: TRBD1 (6 bases). Between the trimmed V and J ends, which lost 3 bases and 7 bases, there was a span of 12 bases. Germline CDR1 reads ENHRY; CDR2 reads SYGVKD. The CDR3 totals 14 residues.

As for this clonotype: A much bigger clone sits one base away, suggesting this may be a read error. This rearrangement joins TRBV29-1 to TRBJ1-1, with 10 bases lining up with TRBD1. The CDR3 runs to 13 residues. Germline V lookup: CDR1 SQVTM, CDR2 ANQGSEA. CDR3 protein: CSVAGQGRIEAYF. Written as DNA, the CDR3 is TGCAGCGTCGCGGGACAGGGGAGGATTGAAGCTTACTTT. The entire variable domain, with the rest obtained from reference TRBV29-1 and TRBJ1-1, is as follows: SAVISQKPSRDICQRGTSLTIQCQVDSQVTMMFWYRQQPGQSLTLIATANQGSEATYESGFVIDKFPISRPNLTFSTLTVSNMSPEDSSIYLCSVAGQGRIEAYFGQGTRLTVV.

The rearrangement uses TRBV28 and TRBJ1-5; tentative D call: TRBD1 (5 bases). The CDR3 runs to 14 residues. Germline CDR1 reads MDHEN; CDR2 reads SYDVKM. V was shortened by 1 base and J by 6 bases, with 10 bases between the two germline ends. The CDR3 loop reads CASSLLQASQPQHF. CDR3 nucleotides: TGTGCCAGCAGTTTATTACAGGCGAGTCAGCCCCAGCATTTT.

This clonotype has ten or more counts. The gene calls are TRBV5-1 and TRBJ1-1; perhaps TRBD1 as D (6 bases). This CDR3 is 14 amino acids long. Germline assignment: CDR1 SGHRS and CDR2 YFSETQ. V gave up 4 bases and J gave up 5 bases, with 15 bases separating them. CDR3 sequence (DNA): TGCGCCAGCAGCAAAGCAGGGGATCGGACTGAAGCTTTCTTT. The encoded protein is CASSKAGDRTEAFF.

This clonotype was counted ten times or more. DNA of the CDR3: TGCAGTGTTAGCCCTAGCGGGGCCTCCTACGAGCAGTACTTC. It encodes CSVSPSGASYEQYF. The chain recombines TRBV20-1 with TRBJ2-7; 9 bases match TRBD2. CDR1 is DFQATT and CDR2 is SNEGSKA in the germline V gene (reference sequence). This CDR3 region has 14 residues. Trimming took 7 bases from V and 0 from J; bases not matched to a gene: 7.

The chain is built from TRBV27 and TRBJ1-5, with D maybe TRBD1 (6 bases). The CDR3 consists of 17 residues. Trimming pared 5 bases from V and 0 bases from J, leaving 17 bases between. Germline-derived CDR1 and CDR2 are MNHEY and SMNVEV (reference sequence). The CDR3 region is CASSDGARGHSNQPQHF. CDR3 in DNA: TGTGCCAGCAGTGATGGGGCCAGGGGCCATAGCAATCAGCCCCAGCATTTT.

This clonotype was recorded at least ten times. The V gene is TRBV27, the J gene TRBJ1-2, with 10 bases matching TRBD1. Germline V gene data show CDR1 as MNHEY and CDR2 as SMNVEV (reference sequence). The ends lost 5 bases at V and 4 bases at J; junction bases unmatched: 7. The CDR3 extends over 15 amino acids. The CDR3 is CASSVRTGGVYGYTF. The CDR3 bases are TGTGCCAGCAGTGTGCGGACAGGGGGGGTCTATGGCTACACCTTC.